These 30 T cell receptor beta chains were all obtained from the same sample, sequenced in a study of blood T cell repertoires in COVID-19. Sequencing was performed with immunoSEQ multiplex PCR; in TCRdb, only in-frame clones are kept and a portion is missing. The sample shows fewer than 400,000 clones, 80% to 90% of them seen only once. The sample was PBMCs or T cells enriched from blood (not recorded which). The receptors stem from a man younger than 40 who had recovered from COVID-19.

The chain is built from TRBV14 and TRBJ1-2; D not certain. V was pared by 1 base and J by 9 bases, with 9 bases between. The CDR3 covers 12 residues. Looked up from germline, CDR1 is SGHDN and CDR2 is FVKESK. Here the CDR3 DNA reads TGTGCCAGCAGCCAAGTCGACACCCGCTACACCTTC. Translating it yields CASSQVDTRYTF. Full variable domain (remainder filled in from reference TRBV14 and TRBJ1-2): EAGVTQFPSHSVIEKGQTVTLRCDPISGHDNLYWYRRVMGKEIKFLLHFVKESKQDESGMPNNRFLAERTGGTYSTLKVQPAELEDSGVYFCASSQVDTRYTFGSGTRLTVV.

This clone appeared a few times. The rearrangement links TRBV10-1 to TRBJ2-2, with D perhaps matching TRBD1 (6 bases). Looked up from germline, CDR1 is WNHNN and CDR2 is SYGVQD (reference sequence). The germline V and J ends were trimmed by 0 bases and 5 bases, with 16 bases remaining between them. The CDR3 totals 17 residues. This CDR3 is CASSESSAGVLTGELFF. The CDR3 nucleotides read TGCGCCAGCAGTGAGTCGTCGGCAGGGGTGTTGACCGGGGAGCTGTTTTTT.

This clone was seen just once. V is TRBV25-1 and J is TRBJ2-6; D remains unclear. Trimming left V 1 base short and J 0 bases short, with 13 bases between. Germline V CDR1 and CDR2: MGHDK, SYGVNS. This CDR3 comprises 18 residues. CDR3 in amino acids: CASSEFSHTPSGANVLTF. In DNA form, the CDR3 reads TGTGCCAGCAGTGAATTCTCACATACCCCCTCTGGGGCCAACGTCCTGACTTTC.

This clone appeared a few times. As DNA, the CDR3 is TGTGCCAGCAGTACTCCGGGACTAGGGTCAGAGACCCAGTACTTC. This encodes CASSTPGLGSETQYF. V is TRBV6-6 and J is TRBJ2-5; 8 bases align to TRBD2. V was clipped by 5 bases and J by 4 bases; unmatched bases: 9. Germline V lookup: CDR1 MNHNY, CDR2 SVGAGI (reference sequence). The CDR3 contains 15 residues.

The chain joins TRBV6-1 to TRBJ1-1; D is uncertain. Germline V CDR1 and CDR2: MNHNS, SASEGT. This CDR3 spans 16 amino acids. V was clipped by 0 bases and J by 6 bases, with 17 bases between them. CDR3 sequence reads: CASSEALTGRSAEAFF. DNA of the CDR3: TGTGCCAGCAGTGAAGCCCTAACCGGCAGGTCTGCTGAAGCTTTCTTT.

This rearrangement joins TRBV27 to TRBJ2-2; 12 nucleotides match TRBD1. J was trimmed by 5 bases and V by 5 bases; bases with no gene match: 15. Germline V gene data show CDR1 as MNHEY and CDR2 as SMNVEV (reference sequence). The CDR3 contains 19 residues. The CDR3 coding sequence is TGTGCCAGCAGTCTAGATCCGGGACAGGGGGCGTTATGGACCGGGGAGCTGTTTTTT. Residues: CASSLDPGQGALWTGELFF.

In nucleotides, the CDR3 is TGTGCCAGCAGCTTGGTTGGGGGACTTGGTTCCCCCCTCCACTTT. It is translated as CASSLVGGLGSPLHF. The chain links TRBV5-6 to TRBJ1-6, with a possible D match to TRBD1 (5 bases). V gave up 0 bases and J gave up 13 bases, with 17 bases separating them. Germline values: CDR1 SGHDT, CDR2 YYEEEE. The CDR3 has 15 residues. The whole variable domain, filled in from reference TRBV5-6 and TRBJ1-6, reads DAGVTQSPTHLIKTRGQQVTLRCSPKSGHDTVSWYQQALGQGPQFIFQYYEEEERQRGNFPDRFSGHQFPNYSSELNVNALLLGDSALYLCASSLVGGLGSPLHFGNGTRLTVT.

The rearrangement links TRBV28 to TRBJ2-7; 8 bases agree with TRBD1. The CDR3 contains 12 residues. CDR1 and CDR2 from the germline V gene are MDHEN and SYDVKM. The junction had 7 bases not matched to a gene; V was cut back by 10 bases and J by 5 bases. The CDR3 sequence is CATRTGWNEQYF. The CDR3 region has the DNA TGTGCCACCAGGACAGGGTGGAACGAGCAGTACTTC.

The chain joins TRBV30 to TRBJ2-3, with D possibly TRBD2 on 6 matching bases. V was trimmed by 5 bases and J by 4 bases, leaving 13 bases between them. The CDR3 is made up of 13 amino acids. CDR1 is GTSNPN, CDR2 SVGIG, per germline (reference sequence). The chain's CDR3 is CAWAPGGPDTQYF. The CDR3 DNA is TGTGCCTGGGCACCCGGGGGACCAGATACGCAGTATTTT.

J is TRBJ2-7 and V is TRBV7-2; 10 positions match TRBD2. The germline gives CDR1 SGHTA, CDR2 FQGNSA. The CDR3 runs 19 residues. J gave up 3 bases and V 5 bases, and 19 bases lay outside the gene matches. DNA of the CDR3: TGTGCCAGCAGCGAAACACGACCGGGACTAGCGATTTCGGGCTACGAGCAGTACTTC. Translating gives CASSETRPGLAISGYEQYF.

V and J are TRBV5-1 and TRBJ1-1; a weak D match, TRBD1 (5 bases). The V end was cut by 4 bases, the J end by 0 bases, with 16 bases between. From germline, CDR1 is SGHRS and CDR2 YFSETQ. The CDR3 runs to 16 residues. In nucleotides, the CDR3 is TGCGCCAGCAGCCCCGCGATGGCAGGGATGAACACTGAAGCTTTCTTT. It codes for CASSPAMAGMNTEAFF.

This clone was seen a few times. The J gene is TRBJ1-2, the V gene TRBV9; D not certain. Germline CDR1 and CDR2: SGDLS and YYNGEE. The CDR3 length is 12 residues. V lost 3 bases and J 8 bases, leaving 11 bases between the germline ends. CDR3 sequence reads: CASSADSFGYTF. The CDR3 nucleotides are TGTGCCAGCAGCGCGGACTCTTTCGGCTACACCTTC.

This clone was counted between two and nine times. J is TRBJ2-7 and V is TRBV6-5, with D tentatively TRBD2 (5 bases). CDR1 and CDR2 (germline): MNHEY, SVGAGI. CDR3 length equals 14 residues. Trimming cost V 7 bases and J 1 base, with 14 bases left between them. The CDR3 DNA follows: TGTGCCAGCAAATTCGAGGGTGGGTCCTACGAGCAGTACTTC. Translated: CASKFEGGSYEQYF.

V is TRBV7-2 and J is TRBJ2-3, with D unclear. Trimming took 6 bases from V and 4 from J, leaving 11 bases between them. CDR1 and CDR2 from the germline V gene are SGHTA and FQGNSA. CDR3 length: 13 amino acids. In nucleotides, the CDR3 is TGTGCCAGCAGTCTAATGGGCTCAGATACGCAGTATTTT. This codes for CASSLMGSDTQYF.

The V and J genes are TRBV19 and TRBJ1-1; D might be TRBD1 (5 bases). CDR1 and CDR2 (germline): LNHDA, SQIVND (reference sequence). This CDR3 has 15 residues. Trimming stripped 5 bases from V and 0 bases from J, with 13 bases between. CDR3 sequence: CASSSRQRMNTEAFF. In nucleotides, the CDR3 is TGTGCCAGTAGTTCCCGACAGCGCATGAACACTGAAGCTTTCTTT.

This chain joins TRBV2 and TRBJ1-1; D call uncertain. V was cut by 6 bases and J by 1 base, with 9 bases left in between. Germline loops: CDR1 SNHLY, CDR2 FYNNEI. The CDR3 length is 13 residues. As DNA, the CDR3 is TGTGCCAGCAGGGGCCCACAGAACACTGAAGCTTTCTTT. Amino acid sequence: CASRGPQNTEAFF.

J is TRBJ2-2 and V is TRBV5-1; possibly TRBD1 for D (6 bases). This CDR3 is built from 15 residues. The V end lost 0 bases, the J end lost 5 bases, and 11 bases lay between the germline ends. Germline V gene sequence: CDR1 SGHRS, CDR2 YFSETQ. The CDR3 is CASSLVLGATGELFF. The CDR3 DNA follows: TGCGCCAGCAGCTTGGTTCTGGGGGCGACCGGGGAGCTGTTTTTT.

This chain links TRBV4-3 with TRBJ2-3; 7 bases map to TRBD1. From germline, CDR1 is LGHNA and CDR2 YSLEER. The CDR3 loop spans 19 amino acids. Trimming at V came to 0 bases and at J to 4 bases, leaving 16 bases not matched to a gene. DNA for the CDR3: TGCGCCAGCAGCCAAGACTTCCGACAGGGACCGACCGGGGCAGATACGCAGTATTTT. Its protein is CASSQDFRQGPTGADTQYF.

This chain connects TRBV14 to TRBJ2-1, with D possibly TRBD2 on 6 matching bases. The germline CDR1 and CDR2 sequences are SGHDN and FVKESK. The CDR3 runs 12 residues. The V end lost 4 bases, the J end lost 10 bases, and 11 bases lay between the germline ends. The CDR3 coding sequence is TGTGCCAGCAGCCTTTGGGGGGAGGAGCAGTTCTTC. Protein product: CASSLWGEEQFF.

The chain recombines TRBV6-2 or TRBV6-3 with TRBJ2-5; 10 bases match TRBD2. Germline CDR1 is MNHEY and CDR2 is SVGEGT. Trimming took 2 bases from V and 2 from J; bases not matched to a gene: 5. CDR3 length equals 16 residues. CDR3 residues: CASSYEAGGGQETQYF. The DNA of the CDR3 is TGTGCCAGCAGTTACGAAGCGGGGGGGGGACAAGAGACCCAGTACTTC.

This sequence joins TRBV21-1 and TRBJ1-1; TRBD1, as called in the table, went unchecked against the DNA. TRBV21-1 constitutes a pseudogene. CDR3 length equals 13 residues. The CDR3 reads CASTRDRGLEAFF. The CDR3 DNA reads TGTGCCAGCACGCGGGACAGGGGTCTTGAAGCTTTCTTT.

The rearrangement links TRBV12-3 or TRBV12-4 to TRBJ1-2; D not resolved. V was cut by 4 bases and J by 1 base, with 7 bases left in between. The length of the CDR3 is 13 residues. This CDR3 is CASSSESNYGYTF. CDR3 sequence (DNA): TGTGCCAGCAGTTCAGAAAGTAACTATGGCTACACCTTC.

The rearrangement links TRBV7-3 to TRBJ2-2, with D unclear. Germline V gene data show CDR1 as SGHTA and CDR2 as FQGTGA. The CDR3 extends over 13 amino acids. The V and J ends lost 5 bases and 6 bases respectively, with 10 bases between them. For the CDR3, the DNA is TGTGCCAGCAGCAAGACACCATCCGGGGAGCTGTTTTTT. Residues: CASSKTPSGELFF.

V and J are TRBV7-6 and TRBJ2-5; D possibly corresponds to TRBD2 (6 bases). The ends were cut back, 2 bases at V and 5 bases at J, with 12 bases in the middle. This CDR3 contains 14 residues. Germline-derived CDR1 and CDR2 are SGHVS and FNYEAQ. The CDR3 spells CASSLNWGDETQYF. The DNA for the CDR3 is TGTGCCAGCAGCTTAAATTGGGGGGATGAGACCCAGTACTTC. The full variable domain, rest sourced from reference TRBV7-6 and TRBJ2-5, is GAGVSQSPRYKVTKRGQDVALRCDPISGHVSLYWYRQALGQGPEFLTYFNYEAQQDKSGLPNDRFSAERPEGSISTLTIQRTEQRDSAMYRCASSLNWGDETQYFGPGTRLLVL.

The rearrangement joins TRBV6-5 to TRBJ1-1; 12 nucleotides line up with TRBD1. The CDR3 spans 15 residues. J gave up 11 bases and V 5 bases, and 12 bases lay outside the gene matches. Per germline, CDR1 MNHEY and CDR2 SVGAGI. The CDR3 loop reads CASSTYGTGGEKAFF. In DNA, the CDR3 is TGTGCCAGCAGTACCTACGGGACAGGGGGCGAAAAGGCTTTCTTT.

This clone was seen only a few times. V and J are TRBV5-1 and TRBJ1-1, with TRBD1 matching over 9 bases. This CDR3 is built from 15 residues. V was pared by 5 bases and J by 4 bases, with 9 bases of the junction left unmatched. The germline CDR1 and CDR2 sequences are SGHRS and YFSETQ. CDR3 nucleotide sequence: TGCGCCAGCAGTTCCCTCGGGGACAGGGCCACTGAAGCTTTCTTT. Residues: CASSSLGDRATEAFF. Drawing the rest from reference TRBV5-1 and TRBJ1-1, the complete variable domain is KAGVTQTPRYLIKTRGQQVTLSCSPISGHRSVSWYQQTPGQGLQFLFEYFSETQRNKGNFPGRFSGRQFSNSRSEMNVSTLELGDSALYLCASSSLGDRATEAFFGQGTRLTVV.

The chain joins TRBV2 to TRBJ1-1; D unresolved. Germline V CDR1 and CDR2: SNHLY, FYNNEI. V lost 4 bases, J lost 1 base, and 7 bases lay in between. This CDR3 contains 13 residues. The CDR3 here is CASSVNRNTEAFF. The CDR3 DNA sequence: TGTGCCAGCAGTGTAAACAGGAACACTGAAGCTTTCTTT.

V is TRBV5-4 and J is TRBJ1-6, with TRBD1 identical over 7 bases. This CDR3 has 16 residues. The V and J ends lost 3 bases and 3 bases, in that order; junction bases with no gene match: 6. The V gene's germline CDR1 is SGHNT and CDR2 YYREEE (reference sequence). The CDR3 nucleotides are TGTGCCAGCAGCTCGCCGGGACAGAGCTATAATTCACCCCTCCACTTT. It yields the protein CASSSPGQSYNSPLHF.

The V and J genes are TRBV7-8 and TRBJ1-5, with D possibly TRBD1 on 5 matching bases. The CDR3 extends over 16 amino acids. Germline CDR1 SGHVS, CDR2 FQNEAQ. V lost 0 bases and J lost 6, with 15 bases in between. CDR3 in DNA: TGTGCCAGCAGCTTAGCGGGTCAGGGTGGGTTTCAGCCCCAGCATTTT. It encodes CASSLAGQGGFQPQHF. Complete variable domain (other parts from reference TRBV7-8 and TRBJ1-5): GAGVSQSPRYKVAKRGQDVALRCDPISGHVSLFWYQQALGQGPEFLTYFQNEAQLDKSGLPSDRFFAERPEGSVSTLKIQRTQQEDSAVYLCASSLAGQGGFQPQHFGDGTRLSIL.

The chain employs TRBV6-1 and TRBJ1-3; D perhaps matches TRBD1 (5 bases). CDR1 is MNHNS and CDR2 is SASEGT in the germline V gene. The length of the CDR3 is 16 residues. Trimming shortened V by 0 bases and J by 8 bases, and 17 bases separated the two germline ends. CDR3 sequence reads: CASSEAFQGKRDTIYF. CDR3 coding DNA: TGTGCCAGCAGTGAAGCATTTCAGGGAAAGAGAGACACCATATATTTT.